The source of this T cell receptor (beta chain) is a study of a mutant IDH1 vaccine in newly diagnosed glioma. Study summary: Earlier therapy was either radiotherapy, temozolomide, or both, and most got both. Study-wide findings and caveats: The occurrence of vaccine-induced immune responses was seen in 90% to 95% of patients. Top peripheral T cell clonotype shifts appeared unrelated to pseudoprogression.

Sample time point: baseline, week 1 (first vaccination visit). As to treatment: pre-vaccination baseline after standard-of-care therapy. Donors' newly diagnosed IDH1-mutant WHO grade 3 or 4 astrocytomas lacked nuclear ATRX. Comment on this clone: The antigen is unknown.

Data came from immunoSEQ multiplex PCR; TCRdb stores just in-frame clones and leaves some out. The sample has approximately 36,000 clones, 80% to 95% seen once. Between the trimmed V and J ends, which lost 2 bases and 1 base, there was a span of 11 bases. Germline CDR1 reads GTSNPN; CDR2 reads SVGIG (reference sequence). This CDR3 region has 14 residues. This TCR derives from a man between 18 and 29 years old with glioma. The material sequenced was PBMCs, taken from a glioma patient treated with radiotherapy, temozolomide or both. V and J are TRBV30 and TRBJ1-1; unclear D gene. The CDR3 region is CAWSRFPPNTEAFF. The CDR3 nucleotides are TGTGCCTGGAGTCGGTTCCCACCGAACACTGAAGCTTTCTTT.